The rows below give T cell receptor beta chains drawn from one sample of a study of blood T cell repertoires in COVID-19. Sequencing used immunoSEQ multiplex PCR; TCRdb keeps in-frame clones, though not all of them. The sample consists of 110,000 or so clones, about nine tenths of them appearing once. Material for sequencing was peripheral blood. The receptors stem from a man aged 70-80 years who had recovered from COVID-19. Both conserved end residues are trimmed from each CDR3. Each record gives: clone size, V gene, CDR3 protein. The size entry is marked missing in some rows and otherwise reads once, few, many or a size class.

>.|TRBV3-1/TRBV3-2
ASSLLYEQY
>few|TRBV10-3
ASSLDRTNEKLF
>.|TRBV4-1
ASSPSAYRDTEAF
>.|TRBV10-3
AISESLAGNTGELF
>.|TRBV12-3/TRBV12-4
ASSLARHSPLH
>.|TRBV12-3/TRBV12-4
ASSLGAEQKGF
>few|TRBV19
ASSSRGSYNEQF
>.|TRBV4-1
ASSQLTSTGELF
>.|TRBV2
ASRRDADRGLKQY
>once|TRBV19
ASSILNTDNYGYT